Listed here is a single T cell receptor beta chain. Germline CDR1 is GTSNPN and CDR2 is SVGIG (reference sequence). Between the trimmed V and J ends, which lost 2 bases and 9 bases, there was a span of 17 bases. The CDR3 totals 15 residues. Source study methods: By means of reference gene primer amplification, nucleated cell counts were estimated. Data came from immunoSEQ multiplex PCR; TCRdb stores just in-frame clones and leaves some out. The DNA was the basis for D and trimming; V, J and clone size are from that table. The sample shows more than 70,000 clones, around nine tenths of them seen only once. This specimen comes from a study of blood T cell repertoires in COVID-19. Study-wide background: The United States, Italy and Spain were the sources of the acute and convalescent COVID-19 samples. PBMCs, B-cell-depleted T cells, or T cells were the source of the cDNA or gDNA that made up the material.

The receptor comes from a man aged 50 to 59 with active or convalescent COVID-19. Material: peripheral blood. The J gene is TRBJ1-6, the V gene TRBV30, with D tentatively TRBD1 (5 bases). The DNA of the CDR3 is TGTGCCTGGAGTCCACTTGGGGCTGCCTCTTCACCCCTCCACTTT. Encoded protein: CAWSPLGAASSPLHF.